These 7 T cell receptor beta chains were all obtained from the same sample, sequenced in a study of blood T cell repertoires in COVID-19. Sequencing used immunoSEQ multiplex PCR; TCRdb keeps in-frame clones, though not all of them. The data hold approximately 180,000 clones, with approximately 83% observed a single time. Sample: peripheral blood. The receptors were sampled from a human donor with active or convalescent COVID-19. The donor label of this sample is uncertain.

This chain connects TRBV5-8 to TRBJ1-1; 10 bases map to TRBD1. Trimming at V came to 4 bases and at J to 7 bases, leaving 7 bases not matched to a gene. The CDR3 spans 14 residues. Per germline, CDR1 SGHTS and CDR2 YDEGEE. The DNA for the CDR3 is TGTGCCAGCAGCCTCGGGACAGGGGTTCTTGAAGCTTTCTTT. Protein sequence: CASSLGTGVLEAFF. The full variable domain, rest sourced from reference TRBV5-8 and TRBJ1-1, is EAGVTQSPTHLIKTRGQQATLRCSPISGHTSVYWYQQALGLGLQFLLWYDEGEERNRGNFPPRFSGRQFPNYSSELNVNALELEDSALYLCASSLGTGVLEAFFGQGTRLTVV.

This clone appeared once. CDR3 amino acids: CASSRTLGQANTGELFF. CDR3 nucleotides: TGTGCCAGCAGCAGAACCTTGGGACAGGCGAACACCGGGGAGCTGTTTTTT. V usage is TRBV5-6 and J usage is TRBJ2-2; 8 nucleotides line up with TRBD1. Germline V CDR1 and CDR2: SGHDT, YYEEEE. The CDR3 extends over 17 amino acids. The junction had 8 bases not matched to a gene; V was cut back by 4 bases and J by 0 bases.

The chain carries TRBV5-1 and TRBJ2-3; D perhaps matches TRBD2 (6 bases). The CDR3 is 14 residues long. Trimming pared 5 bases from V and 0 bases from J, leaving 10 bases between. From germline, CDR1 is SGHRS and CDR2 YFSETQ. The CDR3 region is CASRGGESTDTQYF. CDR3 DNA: TGCGCCAGCAGGGGCGGGGAAAGCACAGATACGCAGTATTTT.

CDR3 residues: CATSAGVSEQFF. The DNA of the CDR3 is TGTGCCACCTCGGCCGGGGTCTCCGAGCAGTTCTTC. This chain uses TRBV19 with TRBJ2-1, with a weak D call TRBD2 (5 bases). This CDR3 contains 12 residues. Per the germline V gene, CDR1 is LNHDA and CDR2 is SQIVND (reference sequence). V was pared by 10 bases and J by 10 bases, with 17 bases between.

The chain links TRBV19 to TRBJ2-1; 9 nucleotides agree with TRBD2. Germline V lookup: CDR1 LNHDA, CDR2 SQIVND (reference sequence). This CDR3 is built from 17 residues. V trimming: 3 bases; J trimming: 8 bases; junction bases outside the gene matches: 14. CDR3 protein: CASSIQGRREGQYEQFF. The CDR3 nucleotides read TGTGCCAGTAGTATCCAGGGGCGGCGGGAGGGCCAATATGAGCAGTTCTTC.

This chain's CDR3 is CASSTTGGAKTSTDTQYF. The CDR3 nucleotides are TGTGCCAGCAGTACGACAGGGGGAGCCAAGACTAGCACAGATACGCAGTATTTT. The chain has TRBV6-2 or TRBV6-3 and TRBJ2-3; 9 bases map to TRBD1. J was trimmed by 0 bases and V by 5 bases; bases with no gene match: 12. This CDR3 contains 18 residues. Germline lookup yields CDR1 MNHEY and CDR2 SVGEGT.

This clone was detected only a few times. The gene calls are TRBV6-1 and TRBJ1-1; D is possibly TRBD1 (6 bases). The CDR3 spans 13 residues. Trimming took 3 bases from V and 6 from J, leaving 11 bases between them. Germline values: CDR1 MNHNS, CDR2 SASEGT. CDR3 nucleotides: TGTGCCAGCAGTGACAGGGGACGATCTGAAGCTTTCTTT. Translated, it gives CASSDRGRSEAFF.